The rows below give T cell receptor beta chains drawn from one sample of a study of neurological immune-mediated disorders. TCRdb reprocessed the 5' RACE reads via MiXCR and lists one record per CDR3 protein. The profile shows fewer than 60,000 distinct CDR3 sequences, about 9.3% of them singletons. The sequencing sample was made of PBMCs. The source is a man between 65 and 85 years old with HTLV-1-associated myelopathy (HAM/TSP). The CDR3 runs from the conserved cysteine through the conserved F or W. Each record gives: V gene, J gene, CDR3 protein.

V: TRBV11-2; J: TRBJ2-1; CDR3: CASRNSGRALYNEQFF
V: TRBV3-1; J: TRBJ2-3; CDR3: CASSQGGLTDTQYF
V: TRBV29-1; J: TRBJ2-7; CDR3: CSVKTVAYEQYF
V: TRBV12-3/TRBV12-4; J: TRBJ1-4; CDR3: CASSFTGTGDNEKLFF
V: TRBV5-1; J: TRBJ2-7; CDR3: CASSPKSGESSYEQYF
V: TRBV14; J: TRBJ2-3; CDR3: CASSQSSLPDTQYF
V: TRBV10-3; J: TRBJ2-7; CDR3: CAISGKDEQYF
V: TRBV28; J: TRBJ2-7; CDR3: CASSLSRSTGEQYF
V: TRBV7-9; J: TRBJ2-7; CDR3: CASSLDLFGGEQYF
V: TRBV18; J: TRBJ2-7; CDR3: CASSPAFVAGEQYF
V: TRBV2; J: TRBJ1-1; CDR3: CASKPGASFF
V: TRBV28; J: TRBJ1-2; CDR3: CASRTRPYGYTF
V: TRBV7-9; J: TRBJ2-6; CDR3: CASSLGSGANVLTF
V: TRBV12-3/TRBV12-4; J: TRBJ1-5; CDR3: CASSSGDRGFNQPQHF
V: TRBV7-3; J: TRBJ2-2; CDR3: CASSLRESTGELFF
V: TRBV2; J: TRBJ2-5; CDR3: CASSEQVETQYF
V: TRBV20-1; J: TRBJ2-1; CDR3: CSAEIRVQALDNEQFF
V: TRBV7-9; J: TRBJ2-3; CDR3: CASSSPPLAGGITDTQYF
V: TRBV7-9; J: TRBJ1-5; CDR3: CASSLGNSNQPQHF
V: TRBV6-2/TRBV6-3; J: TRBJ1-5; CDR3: CASSYVGNQPQHF
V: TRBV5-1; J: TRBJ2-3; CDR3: CASSPELAGVRTDTQYF
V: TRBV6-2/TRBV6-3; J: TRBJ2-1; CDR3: CASGRASSYNEQFF
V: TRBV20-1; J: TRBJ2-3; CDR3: CSASTSGHKPYNEQYF
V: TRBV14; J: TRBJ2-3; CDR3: CASSQEWADTQYF
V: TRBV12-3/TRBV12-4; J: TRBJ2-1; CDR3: CASSLAGLSYNEQFF
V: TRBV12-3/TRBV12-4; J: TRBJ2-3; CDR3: CASSSGRATDTQYF
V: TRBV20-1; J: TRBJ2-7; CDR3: CSARGRLTYEQYF
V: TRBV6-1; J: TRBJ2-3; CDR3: CASSERGEQYF
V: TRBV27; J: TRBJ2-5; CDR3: CASSLTGTGGATQYF
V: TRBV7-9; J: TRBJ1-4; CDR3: CASSLVGGYGATNEKLFF
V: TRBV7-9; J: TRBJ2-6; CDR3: CVGGGSSGANVLTF
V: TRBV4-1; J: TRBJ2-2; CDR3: CASSRTGSGRARTGELFF
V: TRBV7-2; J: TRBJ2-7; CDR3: CASSSTGVSYEQYF
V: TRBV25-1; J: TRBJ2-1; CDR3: CASSRGTSGSTYEQFF
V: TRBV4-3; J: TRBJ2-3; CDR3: CANSQAYGKDTQYF
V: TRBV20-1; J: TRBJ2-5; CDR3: CSATPDAQETQYF
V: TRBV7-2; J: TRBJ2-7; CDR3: CASSARLAGVVHEQYF
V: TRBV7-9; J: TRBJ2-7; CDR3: CASSLGQGKSYEQYF
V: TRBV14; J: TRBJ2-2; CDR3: CASSQELGAGELFF
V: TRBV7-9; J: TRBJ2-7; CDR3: CASSFTYEQYF
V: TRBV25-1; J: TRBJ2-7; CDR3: CASSPLAGGSYEQYF
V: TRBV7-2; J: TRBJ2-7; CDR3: CASSLRQGGGYEQYF
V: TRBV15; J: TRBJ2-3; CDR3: CATSRDRNWLGTDTQYF
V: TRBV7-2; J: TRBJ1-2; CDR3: CTSSFRFGNGYTF
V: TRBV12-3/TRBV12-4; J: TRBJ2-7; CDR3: CASSFQGNNEQYF
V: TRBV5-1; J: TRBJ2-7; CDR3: CASSLVGFPYEQYF
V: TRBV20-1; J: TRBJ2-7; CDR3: CSANSFRAASYEQYF
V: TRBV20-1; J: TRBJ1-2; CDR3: CSAKQGRYGYTF
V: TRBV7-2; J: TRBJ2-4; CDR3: CASSSTPGGNIQYF
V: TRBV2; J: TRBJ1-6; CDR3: CASRGGRSSPLHF
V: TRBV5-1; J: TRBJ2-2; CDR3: CASSFYSGDTGELFF
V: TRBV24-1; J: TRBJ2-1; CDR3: CATSERQGLAGRNEQFF
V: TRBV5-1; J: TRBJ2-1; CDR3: CASSPGQGRWEQFF
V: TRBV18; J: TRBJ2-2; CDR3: CASFEVANTGELFF
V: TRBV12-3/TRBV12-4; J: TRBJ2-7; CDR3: CASRTVPYEQYF
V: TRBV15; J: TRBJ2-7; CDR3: CATSRDSQGLYEQYF
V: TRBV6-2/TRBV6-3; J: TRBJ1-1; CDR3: CASSLLTDGRGAFF
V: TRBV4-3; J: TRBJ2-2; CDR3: CASSQVGTSGTGELFF
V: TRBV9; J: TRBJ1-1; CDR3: CASSVAGQEAFF